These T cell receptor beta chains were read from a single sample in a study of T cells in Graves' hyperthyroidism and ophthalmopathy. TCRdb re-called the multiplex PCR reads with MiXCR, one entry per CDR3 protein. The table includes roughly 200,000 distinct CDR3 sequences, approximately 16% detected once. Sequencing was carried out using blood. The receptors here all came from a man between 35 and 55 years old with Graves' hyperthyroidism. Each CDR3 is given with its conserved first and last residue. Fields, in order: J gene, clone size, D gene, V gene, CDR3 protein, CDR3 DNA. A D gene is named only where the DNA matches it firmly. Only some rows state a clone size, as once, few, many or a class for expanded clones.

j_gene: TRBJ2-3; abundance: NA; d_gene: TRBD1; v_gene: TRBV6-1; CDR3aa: CASTGGSAQYF; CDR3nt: TGTGCCAGCACAGGGGGCTCGGCGCAGTATTTT
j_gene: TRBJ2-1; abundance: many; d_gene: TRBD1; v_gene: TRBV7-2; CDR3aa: CASSATGQGGSEQFF; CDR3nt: TGTGCCAGCAGCGCTACGGGACAGGGGGGAAGTGAGCAGTTCTTC
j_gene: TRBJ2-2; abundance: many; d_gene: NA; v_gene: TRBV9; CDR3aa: CASSLTNTGELFF; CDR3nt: TGTGCCAGCAGCCTAACAAACACCGGGGAGCTGTTTTTT
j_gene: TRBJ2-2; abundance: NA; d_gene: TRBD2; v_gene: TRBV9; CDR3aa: CASSVGLAGGLAGELFF; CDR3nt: TGTGCCAGCAGCGTCGGACTAGCGGGGGGTTTGGCCGGGGAGCTGTTTTTT
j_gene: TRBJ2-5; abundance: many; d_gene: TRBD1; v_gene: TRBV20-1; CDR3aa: CSARTGGSQETQYF; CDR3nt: TGCAGTGCTAGAACAGGGGGTTCCCAAGAGACCCAGTACTTC
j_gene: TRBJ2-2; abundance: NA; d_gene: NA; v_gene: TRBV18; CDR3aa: CASSYGGDSGYTGELFF; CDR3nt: TGTGCCAGCTCTTATGGTGGGGACTCCGGGTACACCGGGGAGCTGTTTTTT
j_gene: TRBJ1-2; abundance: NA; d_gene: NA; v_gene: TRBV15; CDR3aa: CATSRALPNYGYTF; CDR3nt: TGTGCCACCAGCAGAGCACTGCCTAACTATGGCTACACCTTC
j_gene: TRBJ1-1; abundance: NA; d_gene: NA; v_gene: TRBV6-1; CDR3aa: CASTGEQGAEAFF; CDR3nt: TGTGCCAGCACAGGGGAACAGGGCGCTGAAGCTTTCTTT
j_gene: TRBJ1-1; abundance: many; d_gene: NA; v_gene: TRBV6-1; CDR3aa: CASSPERGHTEAFF; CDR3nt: TGTGCCAGCAGCCCCGAGAGGGGTCACACTGAAGCTTTCTTT
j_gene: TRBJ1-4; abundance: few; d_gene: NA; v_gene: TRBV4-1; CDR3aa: CASSRAGGGEKLFF; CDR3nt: TGCGCCAGCAGCCGAGCGGGGGGAGGGGAAAAACTGTTTTTT
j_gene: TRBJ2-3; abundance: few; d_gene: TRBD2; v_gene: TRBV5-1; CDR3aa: CASSLGLAGASTDTQYF; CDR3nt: TGCGCCAGCAGCCTAGGACTAGCGGGGGCGAGCACAGATACGCAGTATTTT
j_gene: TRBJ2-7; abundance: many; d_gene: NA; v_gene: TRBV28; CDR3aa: CASSLIGVGYEQYF; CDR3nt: TGTGCCAGCAGTTTAATAGGGGTTGGCTACGAGCAGTACTTC
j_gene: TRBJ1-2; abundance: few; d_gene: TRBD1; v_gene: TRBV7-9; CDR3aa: CASSEEPGQGAYGYTF; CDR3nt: TGTGCCAGCAGCGAGGAACCGGGACAGGGGGCCTATGGCTACACCTTC
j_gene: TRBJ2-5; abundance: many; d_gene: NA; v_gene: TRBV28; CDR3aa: CASSLDTAQETQYF; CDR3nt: TGTGCCAGCAGTCTGGACACGGCACAAGAGACCCAGTACTTC
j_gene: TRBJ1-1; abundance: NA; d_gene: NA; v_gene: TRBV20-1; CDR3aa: CSARMGFDTEAFF; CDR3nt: TGCAGTGCTAGAATGGGTTTCGACACTGAAGCTTTCTTT
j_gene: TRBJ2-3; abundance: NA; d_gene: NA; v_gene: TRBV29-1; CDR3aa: CSVKGFGADTQYF; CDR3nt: TGCAGCGTTAAGGGTTTTGGGGCAGATACGCAGTATTTT
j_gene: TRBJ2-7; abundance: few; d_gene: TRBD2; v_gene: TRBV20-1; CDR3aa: CSARGLAGGSYEQYF; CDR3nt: TGCAGTGCTAGAGGACTAGCGGGGGGCTCCTACGAGCAGTACTTC
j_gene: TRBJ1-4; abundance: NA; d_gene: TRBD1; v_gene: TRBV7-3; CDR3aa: CASSLEPGQAYFNEKLFF; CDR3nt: TGCGCCAGCAGCTTGGAACCAGGACAGGCCTACTTTAATGAGAAACTGTTTTTT
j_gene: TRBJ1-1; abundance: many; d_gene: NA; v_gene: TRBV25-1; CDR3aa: CASSELTSGRHTEAFF; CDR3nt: TGTGCCAGCAGTGAATTGACGTCCGGCAGGCACACTGAAGCTTTCTTT
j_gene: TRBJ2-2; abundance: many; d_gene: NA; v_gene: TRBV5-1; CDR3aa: CASRRQLSNTGELFF; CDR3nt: TGCGCCAGCAGAAGACAGCTATCGAACACCGGGGAGCTGTTTTTT
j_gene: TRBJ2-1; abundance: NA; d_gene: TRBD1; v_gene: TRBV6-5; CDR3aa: CASSFRDSPSHEQFF; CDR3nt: TGTGCCAGCAGTTTCCGGGACAGCCCGAGCCATGAGCAGTTCTTC
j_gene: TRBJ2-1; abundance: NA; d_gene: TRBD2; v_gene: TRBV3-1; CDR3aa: CASSFRAGRTYNEQFF; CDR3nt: TGTGCCAGCAGTTTCAGAGCGGGGCGTACCTACAATGAGCAGTTCTTC
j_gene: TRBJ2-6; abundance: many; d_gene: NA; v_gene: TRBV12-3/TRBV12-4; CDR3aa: CASRGQQANVLTF; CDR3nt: TGTGCCAGCAGGGGACAACAGGCCAACGTCCTGACTTTC
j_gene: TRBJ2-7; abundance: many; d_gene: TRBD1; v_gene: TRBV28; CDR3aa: CASNETPGAGGYEQYF; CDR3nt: TGTGCCAGCAACGAGACCCCTGGGGCAGGGGGCTACGAGCAGTACTTC
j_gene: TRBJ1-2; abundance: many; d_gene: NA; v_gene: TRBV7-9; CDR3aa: CASSFETNYGYTF; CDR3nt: TGTGCCAGCAGCTTCGAGACTAACTATGGCTACACCTTC
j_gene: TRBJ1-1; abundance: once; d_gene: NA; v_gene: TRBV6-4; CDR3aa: CASSDRPGEEAFF; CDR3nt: TGTGCCAGCAGTGACCGGCCAGGGGAAGAAGCTTTCTTT
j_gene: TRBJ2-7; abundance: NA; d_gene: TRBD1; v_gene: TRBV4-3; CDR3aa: CASSRGTGPYEQYF; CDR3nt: TGCGCCAGCAGCCGCGGGACAGGGCCCTACGAGCAGTACTTC
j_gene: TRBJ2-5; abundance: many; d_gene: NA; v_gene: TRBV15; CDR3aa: CATSRAAGETQYF; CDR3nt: TGTGCCACCAGCAGGGCTGCAGGGGAGACCCAGTACTTC
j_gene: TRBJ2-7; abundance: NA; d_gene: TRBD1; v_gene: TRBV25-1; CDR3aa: CASSDRQGNSYEQYF; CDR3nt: TGTGCCAGCAGTGACCGACAGGGCAACTCCTACGAGCAGTACTTC
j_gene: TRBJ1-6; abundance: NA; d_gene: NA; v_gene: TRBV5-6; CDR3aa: CASSNGHPHYSPLHF; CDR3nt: TGTGCCAGCAGCAACGGACATCCCCATTATTCACCCCTCCACTTT
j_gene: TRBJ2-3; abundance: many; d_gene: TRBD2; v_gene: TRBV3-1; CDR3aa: CASSFSGTTDTQYF; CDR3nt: TGTGCCAGCAGCTTTAGCGGGACCACAGATACGCAGTATTTT
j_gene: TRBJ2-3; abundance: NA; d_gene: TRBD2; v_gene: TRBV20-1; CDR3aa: CSARDPRLAGGQDTQYF; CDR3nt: TGCAGTGCTAGAGATCCTCGACTAGCGGGGGGGCAAGATACGCAGTATTTT
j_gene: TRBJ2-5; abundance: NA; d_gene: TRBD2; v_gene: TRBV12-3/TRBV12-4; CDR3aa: CASSPGLAVGETQYF; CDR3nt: TGTGCCAGCAGCCCTGGACTAGCGGTTGGGGAGACCCAGTACTTC
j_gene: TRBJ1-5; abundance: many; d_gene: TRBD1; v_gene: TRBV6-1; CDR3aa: CASSTQGAQPQHF; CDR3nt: TGTGCCAGCAGTACCCAGGGGGCTCAGCCCCAGCATTTT
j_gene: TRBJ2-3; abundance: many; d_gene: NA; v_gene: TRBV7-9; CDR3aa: CASSPGEFTDTQYF; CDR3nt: TGTGCCAGCAGTCCTGGGGAGTTCACAGATACGCAGTATTTT
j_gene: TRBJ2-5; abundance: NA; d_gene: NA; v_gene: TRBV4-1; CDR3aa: CASSQGVIAQETQYF; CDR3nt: TGCGCCAGCAGCCAAGGAGTTATAGCACAAGAGACCCAGTACTTC
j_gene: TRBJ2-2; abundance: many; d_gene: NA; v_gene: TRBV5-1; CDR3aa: CASSLGGKNTGELFF; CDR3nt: TGCGCCAGCAGCTTGGGGGGGAAGAACACCGGGGAGCTGTTTTTT
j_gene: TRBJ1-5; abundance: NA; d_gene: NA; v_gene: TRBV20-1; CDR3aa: CSARTPSARNNQPQHF; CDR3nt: TGCAGTGCTAGAACCCCCTCAGCCAGGAACAATCAGCCCCAGCATTTT
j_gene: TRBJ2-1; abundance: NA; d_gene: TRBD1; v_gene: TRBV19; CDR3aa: CASSRVFSTGWAKAYNEQFF; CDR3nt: TGTGCCAGTTCTCGTGTATTTTCGACAGGGTGGGCAAAGGCCTACAATGAGCAGTTCTTC
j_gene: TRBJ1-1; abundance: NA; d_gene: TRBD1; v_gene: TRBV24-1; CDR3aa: CATRRGLNTEAFF; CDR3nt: TGTGCCACCAGGAGGGGGCTGAACACTGAAGCTTTCTTT
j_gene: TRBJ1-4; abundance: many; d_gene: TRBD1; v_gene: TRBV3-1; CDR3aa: CASSPGGISTNEKLFF; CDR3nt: TGTGCCAGCAGCCCAGGGGGGATCTCAACTAATGAAAAACTGTTTTTT
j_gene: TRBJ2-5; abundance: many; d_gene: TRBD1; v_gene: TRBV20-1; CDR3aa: CSAPGGRGQETQYF; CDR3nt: TGCAGTGCCCCAGGGGGCCGGGGACAAGAGACCCAGTACTTC
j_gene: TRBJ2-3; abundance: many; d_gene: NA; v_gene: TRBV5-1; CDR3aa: CASSSLGGASDTQYF; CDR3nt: TGCGCCAGCAGCTCGCTTGGGGGGGCCTCAGATACGCAGTATTTT
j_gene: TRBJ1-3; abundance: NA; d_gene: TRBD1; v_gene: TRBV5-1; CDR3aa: CASRRRTGSGNTIYF; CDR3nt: TGTGCCAGCAGACGAAGGACAGGGTCTGGAAACACCATATATTTT
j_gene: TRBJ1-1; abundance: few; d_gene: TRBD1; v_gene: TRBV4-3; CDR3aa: CASSQAINRGFEAFF; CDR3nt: TGCGCCAGCAGCCAAGCCATCAACAGGGGTTTCGAAGCTTTCTTT
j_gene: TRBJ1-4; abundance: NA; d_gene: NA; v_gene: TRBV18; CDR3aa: CASSRGGDEKLFF; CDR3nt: TGTGCCAGCTCACGGGGCGGGGACGAAAAACTGTTTTTT
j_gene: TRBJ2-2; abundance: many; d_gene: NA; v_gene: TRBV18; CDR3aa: CASSPAGTLNTGELFF; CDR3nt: TGTGCCAGCTCACCGGCCGGGACTCTGAACACCGGGGAGCTGTTTTTT
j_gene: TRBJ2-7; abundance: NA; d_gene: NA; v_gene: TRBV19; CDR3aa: CASSFSKQYF; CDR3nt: TGTGCCAGTAGTTTCTCCAAGCAGTACTTC
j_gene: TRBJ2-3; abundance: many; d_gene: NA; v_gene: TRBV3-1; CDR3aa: CASSQGAPDTQYF; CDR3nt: TGTGCCAGCAGCCAAGGGGCTCCAGATACGCAGTATTTT
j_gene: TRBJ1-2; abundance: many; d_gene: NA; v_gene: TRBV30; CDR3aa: CAWSFRATFFSYGYTF; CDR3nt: TGTGCCTGGAGTTTCAGGGCCACTTTTTTCTCTTATGGCTACACCTTC
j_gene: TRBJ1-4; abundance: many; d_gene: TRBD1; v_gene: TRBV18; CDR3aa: CASSRQGTNEKLFF; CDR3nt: TGTGCCAGCTCGCGACAGGGGACTAATGAAAAACTGTTTTTT
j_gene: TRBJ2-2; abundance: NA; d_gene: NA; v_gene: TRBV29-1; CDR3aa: CSVATTNTGELFF; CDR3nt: TGCAGCGTTGCGACAACGAACACCGGGGAGCTGTTTTTT